The 9 T cell receptor beta chains reported below all come from one sample, sequenced in a study of blood T cell repertoires in COVID-19. Profiled with immunoSEQ multiplex PCR; TCRdb holds only in-frame clones, not every one. Of some 400,000 clones in the sample, around 90% are singletons; the top ten hold around 6.3%. Sequencing was performed on peripheral blood. Receptor source: a man younger than 35 with active or convalescent COVID-19.

This sequence joins TRBV11-3 and TRBJ2-5, with 8 bases aligning to TRBD2. V shed 4 bases and J 5 bases; nucleotides not matched to a gene: 3. In germline, CDR1 is SGHNT, CDR2 YENEEA. The CDR3 is 13 amino acids. As DNA, the CDR3 is TGTGCCAGCAGCTCCCCGGGAGGGGAGACCCAGTACTTC. Amino acids: CASSSPGGETQYF.

J is TRBJ1-1 and V is TRBV4-3; D might be TRBD1 (6 bases). The germline V gene has CDR1 LGHNA and CDR2 YSLEER. The CDR3 runs to 14 residues. Trimming took 4 bases from V and 4 from J, leaving 13 bases between them. CDR3 bases: TGCGCCAGCAGCCGAATACAGGGATCCACTGAAGCTTTCTTT. Its translation: CASSRIQGSTEAFF.

This sequence joins TRBV7-9 and TRBJ2-1; TRBD1 is a possible D gene (6 bases). The CDR3 has 13 residues. In germline, CDR1 is SEHNR, CDR2 FQNEAQ (reference sequence). V shed 3 bases and J shed 7 bases, with 10 bases lying between them. CDR3 in amino acids: CASSFGTKNEQFF. The CDR3 region has the DNA TGTGCCAGCAGCTTCGGGACAAAGAATGAGCAGTTCTTC.

This clone appeared a few times. V and J are TRBV10-2 and TRBJ2-7; TRBD2 matches 13 bases. CDR3 length: 15 amino acids. Germline CDR1 and CDR2: WSHSY and SAAADI. Trimming took 6 bases from V and 0 from J; bases not matched to a gene: 2. The CDR3 coding sequence is TGCGCCAGCAGGGGGACTAGCGGGATCTCCTACGAGCAGTACTTC. Translating gives CASRGTSGISYEQYF.

The J gene is TRBJ2-3, the V gene TRBV7-9; no firm D call. Trimming left V 5 bases short and J 5 bases short, with 5 bases between. CDR1 and CDR2 (germline): SEHNR, FQNEAQ (reference sequence). CDR3 length: 11 amino acids. Here the CDR3 DNA reads TGTGCCAGCAGCCGTTTAGATACGCAGTATTTT. It codes for CASSRLDTQYF.

Note on this clone: Different DNA sequences within this sample yield the same CDR3. The V and J genes are TRBV27 and TRBJ2-5; D gene ambiguous. From germline, CDR1 is MNHEY and CDR2 SMNVEV (reference sequence). V gave up 3 bases and J gave up 4 bases, with 3 bases separating them. The CDR3 loop spans 11 amino acids. Written as DNA, the CDR3 is TGTGCCAGCAGTTTTAGAGAGACCCAGTACTTC. This codes for CASSFRETQYF.

The gene calls are TRBV28 and TRBJ1-6; 7 bases match TRBD1. J was trimmed by 7 bases and V by 6 bases; bases with no gene match: 6. Germline V gene sequence: CDR1 MDHEN, CDR2 SYDVKM. This CDR3 has 14 residues. The CDR3: CASSQRQGNSPLHF. For the CDR3, the DNA is TGTGCCAGCAGCCAACGACAGGGCAATTCACCCCTCCACTTT.

This chain joins TRBV7-2 and TRBJ2-5; D possibly corresponds to TRBD1 (6 bases). The V end was cut by 3 bases, the J end by 13 bases, with 15 bases between. From germline, CDR1 is SGHTA and CDR2 FQGNSA. The CDR3 consists of 12 residues. This chain's CDR3 is CASSFIPGHLYF. Here the CDR3 DNA reads TGTGCCAGCAGCTTCATACCGGGACATCTGTACTTC.

This clone was recorded only once. V usage is TRBV7-2 and J usage is TRBJ1-1; a possible D gene is TRBD1 (5 bases). Germline V gives CDR1 SGHTA, CDR2 FQGNSA. V dropped 1 base and J dropped 4 bases, with 13 bases sitting between them. This CDR3 region has 15 residues. The CDR3 sequence is CASSLVSQGSTEAFF. The CDR3 DNA follows: TGTGCCAGCAGCTTAGTCAGTCAGGGAAGCACTGAAGCTTTCTTT. Together with reference TRBV7-2 and TRBJ1-1, the CDR3 gives the full variable domain: GAGVSQSPSNKVTEKGKDVELRCDPISGHTALYWYRQSLGQGLEFLIYFQGNSAPDKSGLPSDRFSAERTGGSVSTLTIQRTQQEDSAVYLCASSLVSQGSTEAFFGQGTRLTVV.